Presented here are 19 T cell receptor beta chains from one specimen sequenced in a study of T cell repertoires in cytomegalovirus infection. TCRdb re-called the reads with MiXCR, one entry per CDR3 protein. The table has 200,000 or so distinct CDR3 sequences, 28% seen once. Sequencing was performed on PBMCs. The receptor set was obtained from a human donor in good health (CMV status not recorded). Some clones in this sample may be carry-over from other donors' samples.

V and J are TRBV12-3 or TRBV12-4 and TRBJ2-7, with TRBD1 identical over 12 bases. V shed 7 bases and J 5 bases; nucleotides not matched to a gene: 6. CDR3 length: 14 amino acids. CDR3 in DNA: TGTGCCAGCAATCAGGGACAGGGGGCCCACGAGCAGTACTTC. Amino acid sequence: CASNQGQGAHEQYF.

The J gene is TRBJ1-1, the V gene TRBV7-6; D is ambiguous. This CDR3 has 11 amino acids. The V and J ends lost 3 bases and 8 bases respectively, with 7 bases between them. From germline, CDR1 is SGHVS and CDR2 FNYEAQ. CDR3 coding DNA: TGTGCCAGCAGCTTGGCGGTAGAAGCTTTCTTT. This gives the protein CASSLAVEAFF.

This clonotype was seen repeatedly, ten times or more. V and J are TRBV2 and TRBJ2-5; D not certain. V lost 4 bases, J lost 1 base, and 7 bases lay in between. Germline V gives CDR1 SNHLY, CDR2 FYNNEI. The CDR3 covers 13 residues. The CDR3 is CASSGVTQETQYF. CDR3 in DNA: TGTGCCAGCAGTGGTGTCACCCAAGAGACCCAGTACTTC.

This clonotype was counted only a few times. The CDR3 region is CASSQDPVGGRGYGYTF. The CDR3 nucleotides are TGTGCCAGCAGCCAAGATCCGGTAGGGGGCAGAGGCTATGGCTACACCTTC. This chain uses TRBV4-2 with TRBJ1-2; TRBD1 aligns across 7 bases. The CDR3 is made up of 17 amino acids. Germline CDR1 and CDR2: LGHNA and YNFKEQ. J was trimmed by 4 bases and V by 0 bases; bases with no gene match: 11.

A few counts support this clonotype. CDR3 loop: CASSLYRVETQYF. The DNA for the CDR3 is TGTGCCAGCAGCCTGTACAGGGTAGAGACCCAGTACTTC. The chain joins TRBV11-2 to TRBJ2-5; possible D gene TRBD1, 6 bases. Germline lookup yields CDR1 SGHAT and CDR2 FQNNGV. V lost 5 bases to trimming and J lost 4 bases, with 11 bases between them. The CDR3 runs to 13 residues.

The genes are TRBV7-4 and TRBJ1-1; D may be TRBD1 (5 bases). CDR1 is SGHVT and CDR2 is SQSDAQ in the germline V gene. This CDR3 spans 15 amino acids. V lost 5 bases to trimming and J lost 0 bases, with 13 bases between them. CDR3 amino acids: CASSLRGQMNTEAFF. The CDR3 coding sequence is TGTGCCAGCAGCCTTAGGGGCCAGATGAACACTGAAGCTTTCTTT.

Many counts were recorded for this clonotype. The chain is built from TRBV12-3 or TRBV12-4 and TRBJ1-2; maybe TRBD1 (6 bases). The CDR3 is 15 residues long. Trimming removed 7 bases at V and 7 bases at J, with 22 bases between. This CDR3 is CASTMTGLPVGGYTF. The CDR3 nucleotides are TGTGCCAGCACCATGACAGGTCTGCCGGTGGGTGGCTACACCTTC.

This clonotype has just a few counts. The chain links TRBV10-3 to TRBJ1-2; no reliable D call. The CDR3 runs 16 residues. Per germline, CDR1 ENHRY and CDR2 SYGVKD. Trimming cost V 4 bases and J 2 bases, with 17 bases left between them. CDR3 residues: CAISVWRKEGNYGYTF. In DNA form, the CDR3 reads TGTGCCATCAGTGTTTGGAGAAAGGAAGGAAACTATGGCTACACCTTC.

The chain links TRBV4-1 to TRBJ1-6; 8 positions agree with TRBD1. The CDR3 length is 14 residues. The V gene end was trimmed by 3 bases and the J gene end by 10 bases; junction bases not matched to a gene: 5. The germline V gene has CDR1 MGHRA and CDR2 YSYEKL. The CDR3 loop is CASSQDRVFSPLHF. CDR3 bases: TGCGCCAGCAGCCAGGACAGGGTGTTCTCACCCCTCCACTTT.

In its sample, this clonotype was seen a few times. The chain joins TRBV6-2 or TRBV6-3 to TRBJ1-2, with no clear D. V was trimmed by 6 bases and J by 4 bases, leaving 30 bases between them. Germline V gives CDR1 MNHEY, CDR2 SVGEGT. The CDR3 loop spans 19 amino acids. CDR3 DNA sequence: TGTGCCAGCAGGGACCCCGCCTCTATGAGGTCGCAGGACTCCTATGGCTACACCTTC. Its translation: CASRDPASMRSQDSYGYTF.

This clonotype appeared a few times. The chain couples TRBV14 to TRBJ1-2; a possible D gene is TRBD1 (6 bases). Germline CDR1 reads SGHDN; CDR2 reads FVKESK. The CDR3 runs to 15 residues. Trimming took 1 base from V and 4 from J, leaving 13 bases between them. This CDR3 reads CASSQVPGAVYGYTF. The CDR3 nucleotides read TGTGCCAGCAGCCAAGTTCCAGGGGCTGTCTATGGCTACACCTTC.

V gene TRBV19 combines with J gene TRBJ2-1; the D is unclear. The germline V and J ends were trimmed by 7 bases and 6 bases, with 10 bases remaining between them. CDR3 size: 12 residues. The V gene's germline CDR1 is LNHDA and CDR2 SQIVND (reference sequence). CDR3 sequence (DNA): TGTGCCAGTACCACCCGGTCCAATGAGCAGTTCTTC. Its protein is CASTTRSNEQFF.

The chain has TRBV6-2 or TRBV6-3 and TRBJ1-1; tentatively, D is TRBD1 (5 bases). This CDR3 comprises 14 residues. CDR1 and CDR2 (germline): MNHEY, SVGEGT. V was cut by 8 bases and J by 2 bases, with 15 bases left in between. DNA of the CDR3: TGTGCCAGCCTCCCCGGAGGGGCCAACACTGAAGCTTTCTTT. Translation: CASLPGGANTEAFF.

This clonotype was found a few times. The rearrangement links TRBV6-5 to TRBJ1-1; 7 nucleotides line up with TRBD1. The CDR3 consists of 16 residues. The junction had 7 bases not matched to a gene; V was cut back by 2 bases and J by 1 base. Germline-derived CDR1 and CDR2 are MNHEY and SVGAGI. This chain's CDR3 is CASSYPRGGRNTEAFF. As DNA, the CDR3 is TGTGCCAGCAGTTACCCGAGAGGGGGCCGGAACACTGAAGCTTTCTTT.

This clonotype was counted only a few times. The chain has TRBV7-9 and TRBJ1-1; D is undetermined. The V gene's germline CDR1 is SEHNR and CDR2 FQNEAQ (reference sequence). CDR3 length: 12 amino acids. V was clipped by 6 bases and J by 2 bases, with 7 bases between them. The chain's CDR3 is CASSPHNTEAFF. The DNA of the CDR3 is TGTGCCAGCAGTCCCCACAACACTGAAGCTTTCTTT.

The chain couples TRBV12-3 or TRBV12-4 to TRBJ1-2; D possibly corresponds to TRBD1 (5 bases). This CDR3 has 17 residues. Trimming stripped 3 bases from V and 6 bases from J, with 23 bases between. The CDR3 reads CASSLWGGHDTGNGYTF. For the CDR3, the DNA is TGTGCCAGCAGTTTGTGGGGGGGTCACGATACCGGAAATGGCTACACCTTC.

CDR3 sequence reads: CASSSGWSGANVLTF. CDR3 nucleotide sequence: TGTGCCAGCAGTTCGGGGTGGTCCGGGGCCAACGTCCTGACTTTC. The chain employs TRBV12-3 or TRBV12-4 and TRBJ2-6; possible D gene TRBD2, 5 bases. Deletions cut 4 bases from V and 4 bases from J, with 11 bases between. This CDR3 spans 15 amino acids.

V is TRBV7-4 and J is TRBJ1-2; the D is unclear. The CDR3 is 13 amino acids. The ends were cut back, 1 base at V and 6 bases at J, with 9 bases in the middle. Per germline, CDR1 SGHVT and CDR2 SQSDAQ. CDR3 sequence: CASSLDPENGYTF. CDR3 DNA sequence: TGTGCCAGCAGCTTAGATCCGGAGAATGGCTACACCTTC.

CDR3 residues: CASSFRLAGGYNEQFF. The CDR3 nucleotides are TGTGCCAGCAGTTTCAGACTAGCGGGGGGCTACAATGAGCAGTTCTTC. The genes are TRBV2 and TRBJ2-1; TRBD2 aligns across 13 bases. Germline CDR1 is SNHLY and CDR2 is FYNNEI. Unmatched junction bases numbered 4, after V lost 5 bases and J lost 3 bases. The CDR3 is 16 residues long. Looking up the rest from reference TRBV2 and TRBJ2-1 gives the full variable domain: EPEVTQTPSHQVTQMGQEVILRCVPISNHLYFYWYRQILGQKVEFLVSFYNNEISEKSEIFDDQFSVERPDGSNFTLKIRSTKLEDSAMYFCASSFRLAGGYNEQFFGPGTRLTVL.